Listed below are T cell receptor beta chains from one sample, sequenced in a study of naive and memory T cell subsets. TCRdb re-analysed the UMI-ligation and nested PCR reads in MiXCR, keeping a single row per CDR3 protein. The profile shows about 120,000 distinct CDR3 sequences, just over 35% of them singletons. Sequencing was performed on central memory CD4+ T cells from blood. The receptor source for this set is a human donor in good health. CDR3s include the opening cysteine and the closing phenylalanine or tryptophan. D genes are given only for firm matches. Some rows mark clone size as missing; the rest say once, few, many or name a class of expanded clone.

D	V	size	J	DNA	CDR3
TRBD1	TRBV14	few	TRBJ1-1	TGTGCCACCTCAAAGAGGGGGCTCTGGGGTAACACTGAAGCTTTCTTT	CATSKRGLWGNTEAFF
TRBD2	TRBV5-5	many	TRBJ2-1	TGTGCCAGCAGCTTGGCCATAAGCGGGAGGGCCGTTTGGTTCTTC	CASSLAISGRAVWFF
TRBD2	TRBV7-6	medium-sized	TRBJ2-1	TGTGCCAGCAGCCCAAACCCGGGACTAGCGGGAGTTGAGCAGTTCTTC	CASSPNPGLAGVEQFF
TRBD1	TRBV30	many	TRBJ2-7	TGTGCCTGGAGCCCGGGACAGGGGATTATCTACGAGCAGTACTTC	CAWSPGQGIIYEQYF
.	TRBV6-6	few	TRBJ2-7	TGTGCCAGCAGGGGATCCTACGAGCAGTACTTC	CASRGSYEQYF
.	TRBV5-1	.	TRBJ2-3	TGCGCCAGCAGCCGACTAGGATTCGTCACAGATACGCAGTATTTT	CASSRLGFVTDTQYF
TRBD2	TRBV28	few	TRBJ2-1	TGTGCCAGCAGTTTATATGGGACTAGCGTGGTCCATGAGCAGTTCTTC	CASSLYGTSVVHEQFF
.	TRBV20-1	many	TRBJ2-7	TGCAGTGCCCCCGGTAACTACGAGGAGTACTTC	CSAPGNYEEYF
.	TRBV25-1	.	TRBJ2-1	TGTGCCAGCAGTTCCCGCCAGAGAACTTACAATGAGCAGTTCTTC	CASSSRQRTYNEQFF
.	TRBV6-2/TRBV6-3	.	TRBJ2-7	TGTGCCAGCAGACAAGGAACCTTCTCCTACGAGCAGTACTTC	CASRQGTFSYEQYF
.	TRBV28	.	TRBJ1-5	TGTGCCAGCAGATCGGGGCCCAGAGGCAATCAGCCCCAGCATTTT	CASRSGPRGNQPQHF